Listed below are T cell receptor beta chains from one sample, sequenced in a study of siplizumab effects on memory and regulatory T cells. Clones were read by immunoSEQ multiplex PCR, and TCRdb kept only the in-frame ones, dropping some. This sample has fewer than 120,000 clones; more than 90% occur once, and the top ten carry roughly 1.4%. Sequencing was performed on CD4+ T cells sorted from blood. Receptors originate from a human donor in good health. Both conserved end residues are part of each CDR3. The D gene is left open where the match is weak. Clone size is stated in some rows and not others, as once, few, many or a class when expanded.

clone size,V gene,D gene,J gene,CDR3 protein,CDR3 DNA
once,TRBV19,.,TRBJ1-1,CASRGQGLNTEAFF,TGTGCCAGTAGGGGCCAGGGATTGAACACTGAAGCTTTCTTT
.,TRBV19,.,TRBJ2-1,CASSLDSRYNEQFF,TGTGCCAGTAGTTTGGACTCCCGGTACAATGAGCAGTTCTTC
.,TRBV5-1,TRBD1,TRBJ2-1,CASLAGTGEYNEQFF,TGCGCCAGCCTTGCGGGGACAGGGGAATACAATGAGCAGTTCTTC
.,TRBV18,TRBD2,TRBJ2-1,CASSFPSGGAYNEQFF,TGTGCCAGCTCATTTCCTAGCGGGGGGGCCTACAATGAGCAGTTCTTC
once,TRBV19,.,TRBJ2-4,CASRPTTGKGNIQYF,TGTGCCAGTAGACCAACGACAGGAAAAGGAAACATTCAGTACTTC
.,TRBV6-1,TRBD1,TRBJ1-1,CAITFDRGDTEAFF,TGTGCCATCACCTTCGACAGGGGCGACACTGAAGCTTTCTTT
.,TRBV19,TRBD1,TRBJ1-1,CASDGDRGRTNTEAFF,TGTGCCAGTGACGGGGACAGGGGGCGCACGAACACTGAAGCTTTCTTT
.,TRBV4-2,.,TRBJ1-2,CASMSGGYGYTF,TGTGCCAGCATGTCCGGGGGCTATGGCTACACCTTC
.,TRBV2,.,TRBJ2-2,CASAGRGGVHTGELFF,TGTGCCAGCGCCGGCCGAGGGGGGGTGCACACCGGGGAGCTGTTTTTT
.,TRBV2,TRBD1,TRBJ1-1,CASIVQGASNTEAFF,TGTGCCAGCATAGTACAGGGGGCGTCGAACACTGAAGCTTTCTTT
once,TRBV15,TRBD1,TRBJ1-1,CATSRDPAGGTEAFF,TGTGCCACCAGCAGAGACCCCGCAGGGGGCACTGAAGCTTTCTTT
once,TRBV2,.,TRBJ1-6,CASSGQRSGSPLHF,TGTGCCAGCAGTGGGCAGAGGTCGGGTTCACCCCTCCACTTT
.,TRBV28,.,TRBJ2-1,CASTGGGEQFF,TGTGCCAGCACTGGGGGAGGTGAGCAGTTCTTC
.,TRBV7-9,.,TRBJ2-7,CASSSLSAPSYEQYF,TGTGCCAGCAGCTCCCTTTCAGCGCCGAGCTACGAGCAGTACTTC
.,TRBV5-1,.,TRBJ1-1,CASSVGRGWTEAFF,TGCGCCAGCAGCGTCGGACGGGGATGGACTGAAGCTTTCTTT
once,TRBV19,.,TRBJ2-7,CASSASGYTYEQYF,TGTGCCAGTAGTGCCAGCGGCTATACCTACGAGCAGTACTTC
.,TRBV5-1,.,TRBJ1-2,CASSLAGSYGYTF,TGCGCCAGCAGCTTGGCGGGGAGCTATGGCTACACCTTC
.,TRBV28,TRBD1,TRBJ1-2,CASSTTGGPYGYTF,TGTGCCAGCAGTACCACAGGGGGCCCCTATGGCTACACCTTC
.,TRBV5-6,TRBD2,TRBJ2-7,CASILSGGPYEQYF,TGTGCCAGCATCCTTAGCGGGGGGCCCTACGAGCAGTACTTC
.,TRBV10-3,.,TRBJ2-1,CAISESGARVPYNEQFF,TGTGCCATCAGTGAGTCTGGGGCTAGGGTTCCCTACAATGAGCAGTTCTTC
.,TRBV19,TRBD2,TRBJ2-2,CASSIILAGGEDTGELFF,TGTGCCAGTAGTATAATACTAGCGGGAGGGGAGGACACCGGGGAGCTGTTTTTT
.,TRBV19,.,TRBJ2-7,CASSAYILQGRYEQYF,TGTGCCAGTAGTGCGTACATCCTACAGGGGAGGTACGAGCAGTACTTC
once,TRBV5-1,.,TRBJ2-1,CASSLASPDGTYSYNEQFF,TGCGCCAGCAGCTTGGCGTCGCCAGACGGGACCTACTCCTACAATGAGCAGTTCTTC
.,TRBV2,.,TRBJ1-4,CASSDVTTNEKLFF,TGTGCCAGCAGTGATGTTACAACTAATGAAAAACTGTTTTTT
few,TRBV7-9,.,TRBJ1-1,CASGDREAFF,TGTGCCAGCGGAGACAGAGAAGCTTTCTTT
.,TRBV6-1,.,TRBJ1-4,CASRTTTVGNEKLFF,TGTGCCAGCAGGACGACAACGGTTGGTAATGAAAAACTGTTTTTT
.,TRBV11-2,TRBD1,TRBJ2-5,CASTRFRDRGQETQYF,TGTGCCAGCACCAGATTCCGGGACAGGGGTCAAGAGACCCAGTACTTC
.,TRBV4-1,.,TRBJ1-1,CASRQGDGYLAFF,TGCGCCAGCAGGCAGGGCGATGGGTATTTGGCTTTCTTT
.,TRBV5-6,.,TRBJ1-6,CASSGTGSPLHF,TGTGCCAGCAGCGGTACAGGTTCACCCCTCCACTTT
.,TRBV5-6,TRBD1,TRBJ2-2,CASSWGTGAGELFF,TGTGCCAGCAGCTGGGGGACAGGGGCCGGGGAGCTGTTTTTT
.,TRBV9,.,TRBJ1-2,CASSVVGIGYTF,TGTGCCAGCAGCGTGGTGGGAATTGGCTACACCTTC
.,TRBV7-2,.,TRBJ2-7,CASSFMFPYEQYF,TGTGCCAGCAGCTTTATGTTCCCCTACGAGCAGTACTTC
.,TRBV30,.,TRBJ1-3,CAWGPLQVTNTIYF,TGTGCCTGGGGGCCCTTACAAGTAACGAACACCATATATTTT
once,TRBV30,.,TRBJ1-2,CAWSPGLQGYTF,TGTGCCTGGAGTCCGGGTTTACAGGGCTACACCTTC
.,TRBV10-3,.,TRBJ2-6,CAISESRTLTVSGANVLTF,TGTGCCATCAGTGAGTCAAGAACCTTGACCGTCTCTGGGGCCAACGTCCTGACTTTC
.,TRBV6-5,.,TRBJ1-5,CASQGTYSNQPQHF,TGTGCCAGCCAAGGGACGTATAGCAATCAGCCCCAGCATTTT
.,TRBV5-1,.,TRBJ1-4,CASSLGSSAGLNEKLFF,TGCGCCAGCAGCTTGGGATCTTCAGCCGGCCTCAATGAAAAACTGTTTTTT
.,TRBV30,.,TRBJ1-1,CASTQGMNTEAFF,TGTGCCTCGACGCAGGGGATGAACACTGAAGCTTTCTTT
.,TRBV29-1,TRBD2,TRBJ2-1,CSVGLAEHNEQFF,TGCAGCGTTGGACTAGCGGAACACAATGAGCAGTTCTTC
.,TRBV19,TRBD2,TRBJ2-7,CASRTSADSYEQYF,TGTGCCAGTCGGACTAGCGCTGACTCCTACGAGCAGTACTTC
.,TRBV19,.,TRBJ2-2,CASSIWGTNTGELFF,TGTGCCAGTAGTATTTGGGGGACCAACACCGGGGAGCTGTTTTTT
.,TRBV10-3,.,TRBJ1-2,CAISASGTGRAYGYTF,TGTGCCATCAGCGCCTCTGGGACGGGGCGGGCCTATGGCTACACCTTC
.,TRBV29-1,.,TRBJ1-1,CSVLRQRSTEAFF,TGCAGCGTTCTTCGGCAGAGGTCCACTGAAGCTTTCTTT
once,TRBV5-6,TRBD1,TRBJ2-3,CASSTGTGGYTDTQYF,TGTGCCAGCAGCACCGGGACAGGGGGCTACACAGATACGCAGTATTTT
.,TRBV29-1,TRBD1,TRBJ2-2,CSVTGGAGTGELFF,TGCAGCGTTACAGGGGGCGCGGGCACCGGGGAGCTGTTTTTT
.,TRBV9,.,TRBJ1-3,CASSVAGVFSGNTIYF,TGTGCCAGCAGCGTAGCTGGGGTATTCTCTGGAAACACCATATATTTT
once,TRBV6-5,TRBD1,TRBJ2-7,CASVRGNEQYF,TGTGCCAGCGTCAGGGGGAACGAGCAGTACTTC
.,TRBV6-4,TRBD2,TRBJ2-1,CASSGTSGSYNEQFF,TGTGCCAGCAGTGGGACTAGCGGGTCTTACAATGAGCAGTTCTTC
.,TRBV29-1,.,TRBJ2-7,CSAQIDTTSYEQYF,TGCAGCGCCCAAATCGACACTACTTCCTACGAGCAGTACTTC
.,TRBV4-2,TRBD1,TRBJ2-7,CASSQRDSPYEQYF,TGTGCCAGCAGCCAACGGGACAGTCCCTACGAGCAGTACTTC
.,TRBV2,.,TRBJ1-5,CASSDGRGNQPQHF,TGTGCCAGCAGTGATGGAAGGGGGAATCAGCCCCAGCATTTT
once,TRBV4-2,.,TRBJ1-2,CASSQEGTTGYTF,TGTGCCAGCAGCCAAGAGGGGACGACCGGCTACACCTTC
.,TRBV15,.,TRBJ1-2,CATSRGPGDRYGHTF,TGTGCCACCAGCAGGGGGCCTGGTGACCGATATGGCCACACCTTC